Listed here is a single T cell receptor beta chain. Authors' data handling: Reference gene primer amplification gave estimated nucleated cell counts. Assay: immunoSEQ multiplex PCR; the TCRdb copy retains only in-frame clones and omits some. The V and J calls and clone size were taken over from that table, and D and trimming were inferred from the DNA. Here the sample spans fewer than 200,000 clones, 70% to 90% being singletons. Germline-derived CDR1 and CDR2 are MNHEY and SVGAGI. Trimming cost V 5 bases and J 5 bases, with 15 bases left between them. The CDR3 consists of 14 residues. The data are from a study of blood T cell repertoires in COVID-19. Background on the study: Sites across the United States, Italy and Spain contributed samples from acute and convalescent COVID-19. Sources were T cells, B-cell-depleted T cells, or PBMCs; the material itself was cDNA or gDNA.

The sequenced sample was peripheral blood. This clonotype originated in a man aged 35 to 55 with active or convalescent COVID-19. This chain uses TRBV6-5 with TRBJ1-1, with D perhaps matching TRBD1 (5 bases). The CDR3, as DNA: TGTGCCAGCAGTCCCTACAGCCAGGGAACTGAAGCTTTCTTT. Protein sequence: CASSPYSQGTEAFF.